Listed here are 20 T cell receptor beta chains from one sample, sequenced in a study of T cell changes during pregnancy in multiple sclerosis. Measured with immunoSEQ multiplex PCR; TCRdb has only the in-frame clones, and not every one. The sample consists of about 79,000 clones, about 89% of them appearing once. The specimen was CD4+ T cells from peripheral blood mononuclear cells, collected in the second trimester of pregnancy. These receptors were taken from a female donor with multiple sclerosis, enrolled in a pregnancy study.

The chain recombines TRBV10-3 with TRBJ2-2; TRBD1 agrees at 9 bases. Germline V gives CDR1 ENHRY, CDR2 SYGVKD. With V trimmed by 6 bases and J by 5 bases, 7 bases remained unmatched. This CDR3 comprises 15 residues. The CDR3 bases are TGTGCCATCAGGGTAACAGGGGGCAGGACCGGGGAGCTGTTTTTT. This codes for CAIRVTGGRTGELFF.

This clone appeared a single time. The V call is TRBV15, the J call TRBJ2-7; 7 nucleotides line up with TRBD1. This CDR3 is built from 16 residues. Germline lookup yields CDR1 LNHNV and CDR2 YYDKDF (reference sequence). J was trimmed by 4 bases and V by 0 bases; bases with no gene match: 9. The CDR3 sequence: CATSRDPGQVGYEQYF. In DNA form, the CDR3 reads TGTGCCACCAGCAGAGATCCAGGACAGGTCGGGTACGAGCAGTACTTC.

The V call is TRBV11-1, the J call TRBJ1-1; no firm D call. Germline V gene sequence: CDR1 SGHAT, CDR2 FQDESV (reference sequence). CDR3 size: 13 residues. The ends were cut back, 5 bases at V and 0 bases at J, with 7 bases in the middle. CDR3 in amino acids: CASSENLNTEAFF. CDR3 in DNA: TGTGCCAGCAGCGAGAACTTGAACACTGAAGCTTTCTTT.

The chain carries TRBV13 and TRBJ2-1; 13 bases fit TRBD2. This CDR3 contains 16 residues. V dropped 5 bases and J dropped 4; count of bases not matched to a gene: 5. The V gene's germline CDR1 is PRHDT and CDR2 FYEKMQ (reference sequence). CDR3 amino acids: CASSPLAGGIYNEQFF. The CDR3 DNA reads as TGTGCCAGCAGCCCACTAGCGGGGGGGATTTACAATGAGCAGTTCTTC.

The V and J genes are TRBV30 and TRBJ1-2, with D maybe TRBD1 (6 bases). Germline lookup yields CDR1 GTSNPN and CDR2 SVGIG (reference sequence). The germline V and J ends were trimmed by 2 bases and 8 bases, with 9 bases remaining between them. The CDR3 runs 11 residues. The CDR3 protein is CAWSRQGGYTF. The CDR3 DNA is TGTGCCTGGAGTCGCCAGGGGGGCTACACCTTC. Variable domain in full (rest from reference TRBV30 and TRBJ1-2): SQTIHQWPATLVQPVGSPLSLECTVEGTSNPNLYWYRQAAGRGLQLLFYSVGIGQISSEVPQNLSASRPQDRQFILSSKKLLLSDSGFYLCAWSRQGGYTFGSGTRLTVV.

V gene TRBV30 combines with J gene TRBJ1-2; tentative D call: TRBD1 (5 bases). V was trimmed by 7 bases and J by 5 bases, leaving 14 bases between them. Germline CDR1 reads GTSNPN; CDR2 reads SVGIG (reference sequence). There are 12 residues in the CDR3. The CDR3 bases are TGTGCCTTGGCCCCAGGGCTTTATGGCTACACCTTC. It translates to CALAPGLYGYTF.

The rearrangement links TRBV19 to TRBJ1-2; possible D gene TRBD1, 6 bases. CDR3 length: 14 residues. Germline values: CDR1 LNHDA, CDR2 SQIVND (reference sequence). V was shortened by 3 bases and J by 2 bases, with 10 bases between the two germline ends. CDR3 DNA: TGTGCCAGTAGTATCGGGACACGGAACTATGGCTACACCTTC. The encoded protein is CASSIGTRNYGYTF.

The gene calls are TRBV5-5 and TRBJ1-6; 9 nucleotides line up with TRBD1. J gave up 7 bases and V 0 bases, and 5 bases lay outside the gene matches. The CDR3 totals 16 residues. CDR1 SGHKS and CDR2 YYEKEE come from the germline V gene (reference sequence). Here the CDR3 reads CASSLGWDRANSPLHF. CDR3 coding DNA: TGTGCCAGCAGCTTGGGGTGGGACAGGGCAAATTCACCCCTCCACTTT.

The rearrangement links TRBV18 to TRBJ2-2, with D perhaps TRBD2 (5 bases). The germline V gene encodes CDR1 KGHSH and CDR2 LQKENI. CDR3 length equals 15 residues. Trimming stripped 5 bases from V and 4 bases from J, with 14 bases between. CDR3 sequence reads: CASSSVGGSTGELFF. The CDR3 nucleotides are TGTGCCAGCTCATCGGTAGGAGGTAGCACCGGGGAGCTGTTTTTT.

The chain has TRBV5-1 and TRBJ2-2, with D hard to call. The germline V gene has CDR1 SGHRS and CDR2 YFSETQ. The length of the CDR3 is 16 residues. The ends were cut back, 0 bases at V and 4 bases at J, with 13 bases in the middle. CDR3: CASSLGVRQGTGELFF. As DNA, the CDR3 is TGCGCCAGCAGCTTGGGGGTCAGGCAAGGCACCGGGGAGCTGTTTTTT.

This clone was observed once. The gene calls are TRBV7-9 and TRBJ2-7, with a possible D match to TRBD1 (6 bases). V shed 0 bases and J shed 6 bases, with 12 bases lying between them. This CDR3 is built from 14 residues. The germline gives CDR1 SEHNR, CDR2 FQNEAQ (reference sequence). The CDR3 sequence is CASSLADRTFEQYF. The CDR3 DNA reads as TGTGCCAGCAGCTTAGCTGACAGGACTTTCGAGCAGTACTTC.

The rearrangement joins TRBV18 to TRBJ2-1, with a tentative D call TRBD2 (5 bases). This CDR3 contains 14 residues. Germline V CDR1 and CDR2: KGHSH, LQKENI. Trimming left V 6 bases short and J 2 bases short, with 11 bases between. CDR3 DNA: TGTGCCAGCTCGGGGAGATCTACCTACAATGAGCAGTTCTTC. Protein product: CASSGRSTYNEQFF. Full variable domain (outside the CDR3, taken from reference TRBV18 and TRBJ2-1): NAGVMQNPRHLVRRRGQEARLRCSPMKGHSHVYWYRQLPEEGLKFMVYLQKENIIDESGMPKERFSAEFPKEGPSILRIQQVVRGDSAAYFCASSGRSTYNEQFFGPGTRLTVL.

The chain is built from TRBV7-2 and TRBJ2-7; 11 bases agree with TRBD1. This CDR3 is built from 15 residues. Germline CDR1 and CDR2: SGHTA and FQGNSA. V was pared by 6 bases and J by 1 base, with 5 bases of the junction left unmatched. The CDR3 loop reads CASREDRGRSYEQYF. The CDR3 coding sequence is TGTGCCAGCAGGGAGGACAGGGGGCGATCCTACGAGCAGTACTTC.

The chain links TRBV28 to TRBJ2-7; D remains ambiguous. Germline values: CDR1 MDHEN, CDR2 SYDVKM. The CDR3 runs 18 residues. V shed 2 bases and J shed 3 bases, with 23 bases lying between them. This chain's CDR3 is CASSLTPDFILGSYEQYF. The CDR3 coding sequence is TGTGCCAGCAGTTTAACCCCCGACTTTATTCTCGGCAGCTACGAGCAGTACTTC.

The chain links TRBV4-1 to TRBJ1-1; D not resolved. V was shortened by 4 bases and J by 0 bases, with 6 bases between the two germline ends. The germline V gene has CDR1 MGHRA and CDR2 YSYEKL. CDR3 size: 13 residues. The CDR3, as DNA: TGCGCCAGCAGCCGTCGAGTGAACACTGAAGCTTTCTTT. This gives the protein CASSRRVNTEAFF.

V usage is TRBV5-1 and J usage is TRBJ1-1; D is unclear. Germline values: CDR1 SGHRS, CDR2 YFSETQ. The CDR3 covers 15 residues. With 5 bases removed from V and 0 bases from J, the gap between germline ends came to 14 bases. The CDR3 reads CASRPKMTLNTEAFF. The CDR3 nucleotides are TGCGCCAGCAGACCTAAAATGACTCTGAACACTGAAGCTTTCTTT. The whole variable domain, remainder taken from reference TRBV5-1 and TRBJ1-1, is KAGVTQTPRYLIKTRGQQVTLSCSPISGHRSVSWYQQTPGQGLQFLFEYFSETQRNKGNFPGRFSGRQFSNSRSEMNVSTLELGDSALYLCASRPKMTLNTEAFFGQGTRLTVV.

The chain joins TRBV16 to TRBJ2-5; perhaps TRBD1 as D (6 bases). The CDR3 length is 14 residues. Trimming stripped 6 bases from V and 2 bases from J, with 13 bases between. Germline V gives CDR1 KGHSY, CDR2 FQNENV. The CDR3 coding sequence is TGTGCCAGCAGTGGAGGACAGCCTCAAGAGACCCAGTACTTC. It encodes CASSGGQPQETQYF.

This chain joins TRBV10-1 and TRBJ2-2; 7 nucleotides match TRBD2. Trimming at V came to 0 bases and at J to 5 bases, leaving 6 bases not matched to a gene. The CDR3 is 16 residues long. Germline CDR1 reads WNHNN; CDR2 reads SYGVQD (reference sequence). CDR3 loop: CASSESNGGDTGELFF. The CDR3 DNA follows: TGCGCCAGCAGTGAGTCGAATGGGGGGGATACCGGGGAGCTGTTTTTT.

This chain links TRBV5-1 with TRBJ2-5; 12 positions match TRBD2. The junction had 5 bases not matched to a gene; V was cut back by 4 bases and J by 4 bases. CDR1 and CDR2 from the germline V gene are SGHRS and YFSETQ. The CDR3 is made up of 15 amino acids. This chain's CDR3 is CASSGGLAGGETQYF. Here the CDR3 DNA reads TGCGCCAGCAGCGGGGGACTAGCGGGTGGAGAGACCCAGTACTTC.

The rearrangement uses TRBV10-3 and TRBJ1-1; weak D call: TRBD1 (6 bases). Germline loops: CDR1 ENHRY, CDR2 SYGVKD. This CDR3 spans 13 amino acids. Trimming pared 4 bases from V and 5 bases from J, leaving 11 bases between. For the CDR3, the DNA is TGTGCCATCAGTGCCAACAGGGATACTGAAGCTTTCTTT. Translating gives CAISANRDTEAFF.